The clone carrying this T cell receptor beta chain was recorded only once. Antigen: not known. Sequence at one end of the junction differs from germline and may be a read error. The data derive from a study of cytomegalovirus exposure and HLA in healthy donors. The CDR3 consists of 15 residues. Germline loops: CDR1 SEHNR, CDR2 FQNEAQ (reference sequence). PCR amplification relied on 60 Vbeta primers (plus 13 Jbeta primers). Sequencing used immunoSEQ multiplex PCR; TCRdb keeps in-frame clones, though not all of them. The table lists 80,000 to 100,000 clones, around 85% of them singletons. General study points: CMV serostatus was the sole immune exposure data available. Most TCR beta V segments were productive about 90% or about 30% of the time in an earlier analysis.

What was sequenced was PBMCs. The clonotype originates from a middle-aged man in good health and CMV-seropositive. The chain links TRBV7-9 to TRBJ1-1, with D perhaps TRBD1 (6 bases). The chain's CDR3 is CSSSLARGGHTEAFF. CDR3 nucleotide sequence: TGTTCCAGCAGCTTAGCAAGGGGGGGACACACTGAAGCTTTCTTT.